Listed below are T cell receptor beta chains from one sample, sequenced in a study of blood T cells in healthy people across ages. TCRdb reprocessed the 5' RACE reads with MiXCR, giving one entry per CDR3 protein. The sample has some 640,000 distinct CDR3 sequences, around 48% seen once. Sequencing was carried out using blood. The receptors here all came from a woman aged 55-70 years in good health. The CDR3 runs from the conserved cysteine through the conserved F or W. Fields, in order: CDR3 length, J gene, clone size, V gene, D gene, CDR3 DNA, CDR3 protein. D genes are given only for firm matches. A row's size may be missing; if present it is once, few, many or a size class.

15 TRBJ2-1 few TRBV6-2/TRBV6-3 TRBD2 TGTGCCAGCAGTTACAGACTAGCGGGGGGTAATGAGCAGTTCTTC CASSYRLAGGNEQFF
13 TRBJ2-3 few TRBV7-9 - TGTGCCAGCAGCCCGCCCTTGAGAGATACGCAGTATTTT CASSPPLRDTQYF
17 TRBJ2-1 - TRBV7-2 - TGTGCCAGCAGCTCCCGCTACTCGTACACTTCCTACAATGAGCAGTTCTTC CASSSRYSYTSYNEQFF
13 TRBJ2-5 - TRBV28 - TGTGCCGGCAGGACCACGTCGAGGGGGACCCAGTACTTC CAGRTTSRGTQYF
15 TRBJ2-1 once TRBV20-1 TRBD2 TGCAGTGCTAGAGATCGGACTAGCGGAAAAGAGACCCAGTTCTTC CSARDRTSGKETQFF
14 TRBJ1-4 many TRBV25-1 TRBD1 TGTGCCAGCAGCCCGACAGGGTTCGACGAAAAACTGTTTTTT CASSPTGFDEKLFF
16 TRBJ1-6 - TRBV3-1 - TGTGCCAGCAGCCAGGGGAGGGCGGGGGTGAATTCACCCCTCCACTTT CASSQGRAGVNSPLHF
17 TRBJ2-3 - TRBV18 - TGTGCCAGCTCACCGGAGGAATACTTACAAAGCACAGATACGCAGTATTTT CASSPEEYLQSTDTQYF
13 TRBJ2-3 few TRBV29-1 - TGCAGCGTTGAGCGGGGCGGCACAGATACGCAGTATTTT CSVERGGTDTQYF
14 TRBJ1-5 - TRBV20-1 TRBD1 TGCAGTGCAAAGACAGGGGCGAGCAATCAGCCCCAGCATTTT CSAKTGASNQPQHF
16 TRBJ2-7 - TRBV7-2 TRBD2 TGTGCCAGCAGCTTTGAAACTAGCGGGAGCTTCTACGAGCAGTACTTC CASSFETSGSFYEQYF
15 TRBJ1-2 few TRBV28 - TGTGCCAGCAGCCCCGGGACAACTAAGCACGATGGCTACACCTTC CASSPGTTKHDGYTF
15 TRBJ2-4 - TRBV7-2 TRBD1 TGTGCCAGCAGCTTAAGGGGACAGGGAGAAAACATTCAGTACTTC CASSLRGQGENIQYF
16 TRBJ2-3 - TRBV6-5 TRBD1 TGTGCCAGCGCACTCCTGACAGGGAGTGACACAGATACGCAGTATTTT CASALLTGSDTDTQYF
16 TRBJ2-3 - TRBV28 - TGTGCCAGCAACCCAGGCGGTGGCGGGGGCACAGATACGCAGTATTTT CASNPGGGGGTDTQYF
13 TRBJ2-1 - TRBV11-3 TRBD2 TGTGCCAGCAGCGCTGGGACTAGCGATGATCAGTTCTTC CASSAGTSDDQFF
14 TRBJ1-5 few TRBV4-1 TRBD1 TGCGCCAGCAGCCAGGGGACAGTCCCTCAGCCCCAGCATTTT CASSQGTVPQPQHF
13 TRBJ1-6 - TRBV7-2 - TGTGCCAGCAGCTCCGACCTCAATTCACCCCTCCACTTT CASSSDLNSPLHF
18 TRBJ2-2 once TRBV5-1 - TGCGCCAGCAGCCGTTCCTCCCAAAGTGCAGTGGGCACCGGGGAGCTGTTTTTT CASSRSSQSAVGTGELFF
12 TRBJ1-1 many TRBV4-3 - TGCGCCAGCAGCCAAGACGTAGGAGGAGCTTTCTTT CASSQDVGGAFF
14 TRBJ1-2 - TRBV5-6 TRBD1 TGTGCCAGCAGCCCGACAGGGGTTGAGTTAGTCTACACCTTC CASSPTGVELVYTF
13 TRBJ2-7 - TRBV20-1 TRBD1 TGCAGTGCCCCCCGGACAGGGTTCTACGAGCAGTACTTC CSAPRTGFYEQYF
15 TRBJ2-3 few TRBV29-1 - TGCAGCGCCCAGGGGGGCGGGACGAGCACAGATACGCAGTATTTT CSAQGGGTSTDTQYF
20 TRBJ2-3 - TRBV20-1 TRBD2 TGCAGTGCCAACATTGGTAAAACTAGCGGGAGGGTAAGGAGCACAGATACGCAGTATTTT CSANIGKTSGRVRSTDTQYF
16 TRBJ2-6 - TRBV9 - TGTGCCAGCAGCGTAGTGGGCAGCCTGGGGACCAACGTCCTGACTTTC CASSVVGSLGTNVLTF
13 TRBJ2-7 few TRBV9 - TGTGCCAGCAGTGGGTGGAAGTCCTACGAGCAGTACTTC CASSGWKSYEQYF
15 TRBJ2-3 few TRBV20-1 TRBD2 TGCAGTGCCATGACTAGCGGCCGTCGCACAGATACGCAGTATTTT CSAMTSGRRTDTQYF
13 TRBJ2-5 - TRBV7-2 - TGTGCCAGCAGCCCCCATGGCCAAGAGACCCAGTACTTC CASSPHGQETQYF
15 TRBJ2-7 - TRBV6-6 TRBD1 TGTGCCAGCAGTTACGGGACAGGGTACTCCTACGAGCAGTACTTC CASSYGTGYSYEQYF
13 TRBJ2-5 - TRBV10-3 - TGTGCCATCAGTGTAGGGGGGATAGAGACCCAGTACTTC CAISVGGIETQYF
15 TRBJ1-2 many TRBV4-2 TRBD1 TGTGCCAGCAGCCAACACGAGGACAGGGGATATGGCTACACCTTC CASSQHEDRGYGYTF